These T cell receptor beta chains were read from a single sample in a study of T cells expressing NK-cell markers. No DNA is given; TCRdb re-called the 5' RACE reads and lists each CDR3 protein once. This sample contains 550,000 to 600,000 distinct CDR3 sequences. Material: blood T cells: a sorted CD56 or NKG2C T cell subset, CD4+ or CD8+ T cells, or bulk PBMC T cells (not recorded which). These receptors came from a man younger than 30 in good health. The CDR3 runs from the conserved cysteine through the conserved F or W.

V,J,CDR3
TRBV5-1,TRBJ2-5,CASSLDRTIYQETQYF
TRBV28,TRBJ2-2,CASSYSGRALGGELFF
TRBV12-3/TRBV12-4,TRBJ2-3,CASSFAAAADTQYF
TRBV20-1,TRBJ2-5,CSARVIAGAQETQYF
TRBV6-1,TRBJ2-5,CASREGRGKETQYF
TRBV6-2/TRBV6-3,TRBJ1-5,CASRITGQPQHF
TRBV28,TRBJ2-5,CASSLFSGRNQETQYF
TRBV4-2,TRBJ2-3,CASSLSVTRLAGTDTQYF
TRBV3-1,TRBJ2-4,CASSQERSSGRWVAKNIQYF
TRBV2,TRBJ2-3,CASSLGLAGEDTQYF
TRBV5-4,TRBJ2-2,CASSTKNTGELFF
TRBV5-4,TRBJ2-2,CASSFPLARETGELFF
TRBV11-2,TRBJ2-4,CASTTQGLTIQYF
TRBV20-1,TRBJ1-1,CSAYSPRDTEAFF
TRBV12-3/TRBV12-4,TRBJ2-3,CASSSLTSGSLFDTQYF
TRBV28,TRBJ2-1,CASRERTRYNEQFF
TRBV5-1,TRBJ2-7,CASSRETYEQYF
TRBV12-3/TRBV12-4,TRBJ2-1,CASSPLTGAVDNEQFF
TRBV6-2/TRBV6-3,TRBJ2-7,CASSLAGVAYEQYF
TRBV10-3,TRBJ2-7,CAISAARGDRAYEQYF
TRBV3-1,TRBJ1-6,CASSQDGGWNSPLHF
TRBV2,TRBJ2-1,CASSELGKRSGTTSYNEQFF
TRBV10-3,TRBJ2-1,CAISEGGSGNEQFF
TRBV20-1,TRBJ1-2,CSARTGDLYGYTF
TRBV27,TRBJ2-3,CASSFYRAVPGGDTQYF
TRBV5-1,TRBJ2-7,CASRDGGGEQYF
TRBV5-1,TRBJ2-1,CASTVAGGNEQFF
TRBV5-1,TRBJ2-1,CASRLSGRATPYNEQFF
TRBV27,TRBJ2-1,CASSSTGPYNEQFF
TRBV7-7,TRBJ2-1,CASSLGAGRYNEQFF
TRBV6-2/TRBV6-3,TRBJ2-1,CASSYSTYSEQFF
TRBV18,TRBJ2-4,CASPTTGTGGEDKNIQYF
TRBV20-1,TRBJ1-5,CSAVTGQGGQPQHF
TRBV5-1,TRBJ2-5,CASSLGGYGAEDPKVQYF
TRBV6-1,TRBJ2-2,CASSEGPGELFF
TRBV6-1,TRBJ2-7,CATLEAGGPNEQYF
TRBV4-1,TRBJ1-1,CASSQARDRVAFF
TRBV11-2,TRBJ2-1,CASSLFRGTGAYNEQFF
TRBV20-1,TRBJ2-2,CSARTGYGPGELFF
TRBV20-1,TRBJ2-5,CSARTGGGPQETQYF
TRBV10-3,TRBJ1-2,CAISESGQEGRGYTF
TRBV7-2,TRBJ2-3,CASSRAALSTDTQYF
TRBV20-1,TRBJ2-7,CSARDGVVSGTAYEQYF
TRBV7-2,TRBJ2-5,CASSFAHPPTGSKETQYF
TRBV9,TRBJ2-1,CASSVASPGPLNEQFF
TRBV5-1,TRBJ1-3,CASSLEGAAGNTIYF
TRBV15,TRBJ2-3,CASTPTAADTQYF
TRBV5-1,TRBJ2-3,CASSLGGPTDTQYF
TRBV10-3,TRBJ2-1,CAIRRGLAGSGSYNEQFF
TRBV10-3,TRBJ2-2,CAISEWGLAVLNTGELFF
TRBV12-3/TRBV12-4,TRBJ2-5,CASSRGFQETQYF
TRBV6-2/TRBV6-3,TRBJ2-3,CASSSTLDTQYF